Each of the 17 T cell receptor beta chains below was sequenced from the same sample in a study of T cells in Graves' hyperthyroidism and ophthalmopathy. Researchers amplified the TCR beta CDR3 regions from RNA transcripts. The HTBI set primed first-round TCR CDR3 RT-PCR. TCRdb ran MiXCR on the multiplex PCR reads and lists one entry per CDR3 protein. The table has a few hundred thousand distinct CDR3 sequences, about 15% seen once; the top ten hold roughly 5.7%. Sequencing input: blood. These TCRs come from a young woman with Graves' hyperthyroidism that later progressed to Graves' ophthalmopathy.

This clonotype was counted many times. The chain employs TRBV19 and TRBJ2-4; D call uncertain. The CDR3 contains 14 residues. Trimming shortened V by 4 bases and J by 2 bases, and 9 bases separated the two germline ends. Germline values: CDR1 LNHDA, CDR2 SQIVND (reference sequence). The CDR3: CASSSPFPKNIQYF. In DNA, the CDR3 is TGTGCCAGTAGTAGTCCGTTTCCCAAAAACATTCAGTACTTC.

This clonotype was detected only a few times. The CDR3 nucleotides are TGTGCCAGTAGTACGGATCAGACAGATACGCAGTATTTT. Translated: CASSTDQTDTQYF. The genes are TRBV19 and TRBJ2-3; no firm D call. V gave up 4 bases and J gave up 3 bases, with 8 bases separating them. Germline lookup yields CDR1 LNHDA and CDR2 SQIVND (reference sequence). CDR3 length equals 13 residues.

J is TRBJ2-5 and V is TRBV6-5, with 7 bases aligning to TRBD2. Germline CDR1 is MNHEY and CDR2 is SVGAGI. The V gene end was trimmed by 2 bases and the J gene end by 2 bases; junction bases not matched to a gene: 5. This CDR3 comprises 15 residues. The CDR3 nucleotides read TGTGCCAGCAGTTACGGGGCTAGCGGACAAGAGACCCAGTACTTC. It encodes CASSYGASGQETQYF.

This clonotype has a count of ten or more. The gene calls are TRBV7-2 and TRBJ1-6; 7 bases line up with TRBD1. V shed 7 bases and J 6 bases; nucleotides not matched to a gene: 3. The germline CDR1 and CDR2 sequences are SGHTA and FQGNSA. The CDR3 runs 13 residues. CDR3 nucleotide sequence: TGTGCCAGCACAGGGGGTGGTAATTCACCCCTCCACTTT. Encoded protein: CASTGGGNSPLHF.

The chain recombines TRBV4-1 with TRBJ2-7, with D possibly matching TRBD2 (5 bases). The CDR3 is made up of 14 amino acids. Trimming shortened V by 5 bases and J by 2 bases, and 13 bases separated the two germline ends. The germline CDR1 and CDR2 sequences are MGHRA and YSYEKL. In nucleotides, the CDR3 is TGCGCCAGCAGCGTCGGACTCAGCCCCTACGAGCAGTACTTC. This translates into CASSVGLSPYEQYF.

With respect to this clonotype: A much larger clonotype is one base distant, so this may be a read error. V gene TRBV27 combines with J gene TRBJ1-1; 8 bases map to TRBD1. Trimming cost V 6 bases and J 1 base; bases outside gene matches: 4. Germline values: CDR1 MNHEY, CDR2 SMNVEV (reference sequence). CDR3 length equals 14 residues. This CDR3 reads CASRSQGGNTEAFF. In nucleotides, the CDR3 is TGTGCCAGCAGATCACAGGGGGGGAACACTGAAGCTTTCTTT.

This clonotype was seen a handful of times. A much larger clone lies a single base off, so this may be a read error. The chain uses TRBV2 and TRBJ1-4, with a tentative D call TRBD1 (5 bases). Germline CDR1 and CDR2: SNHLY and FYNNEI. The length of the CDR3 is 14 residues. The chain's CDR3 is CASGQQATNEKLVF. The CDR3 DNA reads TGTGCCAGCGGACAACAGGCAACTAATGAAAAACTGGTTTTT.

V is TRBV3-1 and J is TRBJ2-2; no definite D call. The germline V gene encodes CDR1 LGHDT and CDR2 YNNKEL (reference sequence). Trimming removed 1 base from V and 7 bases from J, with 13 bases in between. The CDR3 loop spans 15 amino acids. This chain's CDR3 is CASSQVSTIIGELFF. The CDR3 nucleotides are TGTGCCAGCAGCCAAGTTAGTACAATTATCGGGGAGCTGTTTTTT.

This clonotype was picked up many times. The chain employs TRBV5-8 and TRBJ2-1, with 8 nucleotides matching TRBD2. This CDR3 is built from 15 residues. V gave up 0 bases and J gave up 10 bases; unmatched junction bases: 9. Germline-derived CDR1 and CDR2 are SGHTS and YDEGEE. The CDR3 protein is CASSLEVAGGGEQFF. DNA for the CDR3: TGTGCCAGCAGCTTGGAGGTGGCGGGAGGAGGAGAGCAGTTCTTC.

This clonotype came up many times. The chain employs TRBV10-3 and TRBJ2-1; 9 bases fit TRBD1. Losses at the gene ends were 8 bases for V and 9 bases for J; bases not matched to a gene: 8. Germline assignment: CDR1 ENHRY and CDR2 SYGVKD. The CDR3 consists of 13 residues. CDR3 DNA sequence: TGTGCCATCGCCGAGACAGGGGGAGGTGAGCAGTTCTTC. Translating it yields CAIAETGGGEQFF.

This clonotype was detected many times. This chain uses TRBV12-3 or TRBV12-4 with TRBJ2-2; D is unclear. V lost 4 bases and J lost 1, with 10 bases in between. This CDR3 is built from 15 residues. The CDR3: CASSSEGRNTGELFF. The CDR3 DNA sequence: TGTGCCAGCAGTTCTGAAGGGCGGAACACCGGGGAGCTGTTTTTT.

The sample holds many counts of this clonotype. The rearrangement joins TRBV9 to TRBJ2-7; TRBD2 matches at 9 bases. V lost 4 bases, J lost 1 base, and 18 bases stayed unmatched. From germline, CDR1 is SGDLS and CDR2 YYNGEE. This CDR3 contains 19 residues. The CDR3 region has the DNA TGTGCCAGCAGCCTAAACCCCGGGGCTAGCGGGGACGGATCCTACGAGCAGTACTTC. As protein: CASSLNPGASGDGSYEQYF.

There are many counts of this clonotype. The chain recombines TRBV18 with TRBJ1-5; possibly TRBD1 for D (5 bases). Trimming left V 5 bases short and J 1 base short, with 15 bases between. The CDR3 contains 16 residues. CDR1 KGHSH and CDR2 LQKENI come from the germline V gene. DNA for the CDR3: TGTGCCAGCTCATGGGGGAGTCCTGGGAGCAATCAGCCCCAGCATTTT. It translates to CASSWGSPGSNQPQHF.

This clonotype was detected ten times or more. The rearrangement joins TRBV18 to TRBJ1-1, with no clear D. V shed 2 bases and J shed 6 bases, with 13 bases lying between them. CDR3 length: 14 residues. CDR1 is KGHSH and CDR2 is LQKENI in the germline V gene. CDR3 sequence: CASSPIKPGPEAFF. DNA of the CDR3: TGTGCCAGCTCACCAATTAAACCGGGCCCTGAAGCTTTCTTT.

This clonotype has ten or more counts. The chain links TRBV20-1 to TRBJ2-7, with 9 bases lining up with TRBD1. After removal of 1 base from V and 4 bases from J, the junction contained 8 bases not matched to a gene. Germline values: CDR1 DFQATT, CDR2 SNEGSKA (reference sequence). The CDR3 sequence is 15 residues long. CDR3 in DNA: TGCAGTGCTAGAGCTCTGGGGACAGGGAGTTACGAGCAGTACTTC. Translation: CSARALGTGSYEQYF.

The table lists this clonotype with many counts. The rearrangement links TRBV27 to TRBJ2-7; 7 nucleotides align to TRBD2. With 2 bases clipped from V and 2 bases from J, the junction kept 6 bases outside the gene matches. In germline, CDR1 is MNHEY, CDR2 SMNVEV (reference sequence). This CDR3 spans 15 amino acids. CDR3 residues: CASSLGTSATYEQYF. The CDR3 bases are TGTGCCAGCAGTTTAGGCACTAGCGCGACCTACGAGCAGTACTTC.

This clonotype occurred many times. The V call is TRBV12-3 or TRBV12-4, the J call TRBJ2-7; weak D call: TRBD1 (5 bases). CDR3 length: 13 residues. The ends were cut back, 3 bases at V and 6 bases at J, with 12 bases in the middle. The CDR3 DNA follows: TGTGCCAGCAGTTTGGCCAGGGCTCGCGAGCAGTACTTC. Protein: CASSLARAREQYF.